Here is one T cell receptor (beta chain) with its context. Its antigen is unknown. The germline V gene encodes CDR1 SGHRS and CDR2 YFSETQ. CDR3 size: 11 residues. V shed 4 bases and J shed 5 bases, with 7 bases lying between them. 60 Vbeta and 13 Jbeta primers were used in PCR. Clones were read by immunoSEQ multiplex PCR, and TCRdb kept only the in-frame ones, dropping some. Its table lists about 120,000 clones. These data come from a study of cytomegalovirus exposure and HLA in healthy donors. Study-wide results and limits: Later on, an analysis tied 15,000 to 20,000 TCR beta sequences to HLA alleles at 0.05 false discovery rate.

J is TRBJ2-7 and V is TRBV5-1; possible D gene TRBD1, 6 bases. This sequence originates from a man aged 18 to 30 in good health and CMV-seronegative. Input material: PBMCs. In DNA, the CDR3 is TGCGCCAGCAGCCGACAGGACGAGCAGTACTTC. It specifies CASSRQDEQYF.